The TCR beta chain under discussion was sequenced for a study of T cells in Graves' hyperthyroidism and ophthalmopathy. Regarding the study as a whole: Most clonotypes expanded in the thyroid (above 0.001) were also present in blood. Ophthalmopathy was separated from stable hyperthyroidism by a 13 V-J model.

The sample holds many counts of this clonotype. Its target is unknown. With 4 bases clipped from V and 6 bases from J, the junction kept 5 bases outside the gene matches. CDR3 length equals 14 residues. From germline, CDR1 is SGHTS and CDR2 YDEGEE. There were TCR beta CDR3 regions amplified from RNA transcripts. An initial round of RT-PCR targeting the TCR CDR3 relied on the HTBI primer set. TCRdb analysed the multiplex PCR reads with MiXCR anew, one entry per CDR3 protein. The sample shows 300,000 to 450,000 distinct CDR3 sequences, about 14% of them seen only once. This TCR derives from a woman aged 25 to 39 with Graves' ophthalmopathy. This chain connects TRBV5-8 to TRBJ2-4; 9 nucleotides match TRBD1. Sequences were obtained from blood. The CDR3, as DNA: TGTGCCAGCAGCGAGGACAGGGGTGGAAACATTCAGTACTTC. It codes for CASSEDRGGNIQYF.